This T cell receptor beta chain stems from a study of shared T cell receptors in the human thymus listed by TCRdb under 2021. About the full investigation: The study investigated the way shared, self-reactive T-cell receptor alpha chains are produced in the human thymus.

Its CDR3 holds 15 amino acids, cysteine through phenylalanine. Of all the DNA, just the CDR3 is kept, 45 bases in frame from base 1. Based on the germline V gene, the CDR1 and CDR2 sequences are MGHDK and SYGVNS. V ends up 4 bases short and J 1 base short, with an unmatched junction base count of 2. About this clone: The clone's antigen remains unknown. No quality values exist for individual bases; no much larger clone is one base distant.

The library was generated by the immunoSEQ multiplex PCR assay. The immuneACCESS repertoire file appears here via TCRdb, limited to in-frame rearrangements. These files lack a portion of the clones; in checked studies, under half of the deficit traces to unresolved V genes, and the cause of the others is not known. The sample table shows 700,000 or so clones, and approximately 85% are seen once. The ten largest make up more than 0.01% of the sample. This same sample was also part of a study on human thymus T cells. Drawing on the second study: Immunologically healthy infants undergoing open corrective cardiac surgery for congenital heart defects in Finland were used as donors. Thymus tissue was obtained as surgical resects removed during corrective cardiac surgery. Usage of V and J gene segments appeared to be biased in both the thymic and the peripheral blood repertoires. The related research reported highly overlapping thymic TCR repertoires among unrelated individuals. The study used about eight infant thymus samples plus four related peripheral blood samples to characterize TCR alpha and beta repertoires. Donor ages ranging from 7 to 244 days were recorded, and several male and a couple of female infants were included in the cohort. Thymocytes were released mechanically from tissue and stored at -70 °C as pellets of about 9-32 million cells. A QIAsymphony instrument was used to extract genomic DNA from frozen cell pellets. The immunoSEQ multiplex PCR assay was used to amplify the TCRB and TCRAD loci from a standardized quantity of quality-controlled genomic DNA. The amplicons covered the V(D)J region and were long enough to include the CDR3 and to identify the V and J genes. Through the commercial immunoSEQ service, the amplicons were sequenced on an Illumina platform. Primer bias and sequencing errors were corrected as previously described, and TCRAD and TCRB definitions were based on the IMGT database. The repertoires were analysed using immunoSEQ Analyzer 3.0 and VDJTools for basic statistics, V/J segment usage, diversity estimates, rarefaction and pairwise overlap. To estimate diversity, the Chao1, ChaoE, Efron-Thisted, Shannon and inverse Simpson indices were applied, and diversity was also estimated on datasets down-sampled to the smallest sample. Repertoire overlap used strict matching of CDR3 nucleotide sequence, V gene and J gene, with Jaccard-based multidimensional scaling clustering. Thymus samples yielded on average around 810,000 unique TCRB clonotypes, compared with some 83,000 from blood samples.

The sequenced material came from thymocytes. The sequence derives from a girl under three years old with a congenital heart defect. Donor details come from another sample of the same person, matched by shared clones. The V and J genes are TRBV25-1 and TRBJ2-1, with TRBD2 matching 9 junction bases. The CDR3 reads CASSVSGGSYNEQFF. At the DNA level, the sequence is TGTGCCAGCAGTGTTAGCGGGGGATCCTACAATGAGCAGTTCTTC.